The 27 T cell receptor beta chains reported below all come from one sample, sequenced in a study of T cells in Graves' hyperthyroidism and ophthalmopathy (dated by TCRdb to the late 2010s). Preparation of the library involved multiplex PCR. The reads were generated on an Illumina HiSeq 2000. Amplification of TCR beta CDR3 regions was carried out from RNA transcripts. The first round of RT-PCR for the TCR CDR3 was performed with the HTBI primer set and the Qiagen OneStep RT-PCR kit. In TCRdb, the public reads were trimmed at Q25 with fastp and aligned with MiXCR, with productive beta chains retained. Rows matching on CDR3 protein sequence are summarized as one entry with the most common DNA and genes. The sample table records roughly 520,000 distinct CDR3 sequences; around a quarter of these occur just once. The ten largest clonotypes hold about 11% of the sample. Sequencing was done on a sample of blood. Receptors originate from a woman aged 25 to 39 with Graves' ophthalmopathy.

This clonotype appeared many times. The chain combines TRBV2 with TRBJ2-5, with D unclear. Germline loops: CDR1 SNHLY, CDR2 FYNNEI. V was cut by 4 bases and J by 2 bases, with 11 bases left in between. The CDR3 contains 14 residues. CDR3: CASSVVNRQETQYF. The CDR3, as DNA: TGTGCCAGCAGTGTGGTTAACAGACAAGAGACCCAGTACTTC.

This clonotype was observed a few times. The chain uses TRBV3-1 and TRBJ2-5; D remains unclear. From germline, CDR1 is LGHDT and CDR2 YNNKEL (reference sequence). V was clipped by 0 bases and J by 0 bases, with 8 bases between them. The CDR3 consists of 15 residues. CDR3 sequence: CASSQDLGNQETQYF. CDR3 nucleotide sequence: TGTGCCAGCAGCCAAGATCTTGGCAACCAAGAGACCCAGTACTTC.

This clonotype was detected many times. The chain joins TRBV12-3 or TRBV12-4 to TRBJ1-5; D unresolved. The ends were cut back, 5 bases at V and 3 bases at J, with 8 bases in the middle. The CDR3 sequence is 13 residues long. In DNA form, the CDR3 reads TGTGCCAGCAGTCCAGCAACCAATCAGCCCCAGCATTTT. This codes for CASSPATNQPQHF.

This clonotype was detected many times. Written as DNA, the CDR3 is TGTGCCAGCAGTTTATTATTGGGATATGGCTACACCTTC. The encoded protein is CASSLLLGYGYTF. The chain has TRBV28 and TRBJ1-2; D call uncertain. Trimming pared 1 base from V and 5 bases from J, leaving 8 bases between. This CDR3 contains 13 residues. The germline CDR1 and CDR2 sequences are MDHEN and SYDVKM.

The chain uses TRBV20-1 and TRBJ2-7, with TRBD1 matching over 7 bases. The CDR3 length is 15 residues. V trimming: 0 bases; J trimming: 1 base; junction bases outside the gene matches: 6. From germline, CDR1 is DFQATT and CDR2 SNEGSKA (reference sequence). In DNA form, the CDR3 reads TGCAGTGCTAGAGATGGGACAGCCTGGTCCTACGAGCAGTACTTC. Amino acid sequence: CSARDGTAWSYEQYF.

CDR3 in amino acids: CASSDLQLYGYTF. Here the CDR3 DNA reads TGTGCCAGCAGTGATTTACAGCTCTATGGCTACACCTTC. This chain connects TRBV6-1 to TRBJ1-2; no clear D gene. CDR1 and CDR2 from the germline V gene are MNHNS and SASEGT. The CDR3 totals 13 residues. V shed 3 bases and J shed 4 bases, with 9 bases lying between them.

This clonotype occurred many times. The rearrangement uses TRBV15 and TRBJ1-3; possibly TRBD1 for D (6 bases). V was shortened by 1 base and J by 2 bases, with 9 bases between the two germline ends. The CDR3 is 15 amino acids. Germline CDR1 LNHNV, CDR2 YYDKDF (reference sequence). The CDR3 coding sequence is TGTGCCACCAGCAGAGTAGGGGGGCCTGGAAACACCATATATTTT. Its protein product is CATSRVGGPGNTIYF.

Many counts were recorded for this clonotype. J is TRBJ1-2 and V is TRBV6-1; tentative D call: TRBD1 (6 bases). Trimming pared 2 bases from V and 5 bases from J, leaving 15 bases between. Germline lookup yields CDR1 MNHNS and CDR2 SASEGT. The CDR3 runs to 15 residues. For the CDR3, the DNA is TGTGCCAGCAGTGAACCGCCGGGGGCTGGGTATGGCTACACCTTC. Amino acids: CASSEPPGAGYGYTF.

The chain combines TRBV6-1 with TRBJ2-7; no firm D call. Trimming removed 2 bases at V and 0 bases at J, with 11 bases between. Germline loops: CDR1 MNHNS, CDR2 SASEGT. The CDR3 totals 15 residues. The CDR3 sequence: CASSERDGASYEQYF. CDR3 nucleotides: TGTGCCAGCAGTGAAAGGGATGGCGCCTCCTACGAGCAGTACTTC.

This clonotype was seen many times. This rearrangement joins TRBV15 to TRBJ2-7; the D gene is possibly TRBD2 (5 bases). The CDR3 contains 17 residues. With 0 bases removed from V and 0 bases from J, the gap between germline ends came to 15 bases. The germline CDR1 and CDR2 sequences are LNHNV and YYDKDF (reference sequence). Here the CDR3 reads CATSRDRIGVSSYEQYF. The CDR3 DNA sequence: TGTGCCACCAGCAGAGATAGGATCGGGGTAAGCTCCTACGAGCAGTACTTC.

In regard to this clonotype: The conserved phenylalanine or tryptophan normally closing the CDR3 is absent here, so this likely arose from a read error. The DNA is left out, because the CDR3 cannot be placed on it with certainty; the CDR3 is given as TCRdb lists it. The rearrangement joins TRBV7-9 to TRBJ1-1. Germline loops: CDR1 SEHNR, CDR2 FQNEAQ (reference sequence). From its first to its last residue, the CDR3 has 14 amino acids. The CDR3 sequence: CASSLDRMNTEACL.

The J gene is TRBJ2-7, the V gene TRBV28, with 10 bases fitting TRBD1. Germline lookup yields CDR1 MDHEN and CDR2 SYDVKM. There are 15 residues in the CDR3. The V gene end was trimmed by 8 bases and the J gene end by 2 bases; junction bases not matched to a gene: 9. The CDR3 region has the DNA TGTGCCAGCGGCGTAACCGGGACAGGGGCCTACGAGCAGTACTTC. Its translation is CASGVTGTGAYEQYF.

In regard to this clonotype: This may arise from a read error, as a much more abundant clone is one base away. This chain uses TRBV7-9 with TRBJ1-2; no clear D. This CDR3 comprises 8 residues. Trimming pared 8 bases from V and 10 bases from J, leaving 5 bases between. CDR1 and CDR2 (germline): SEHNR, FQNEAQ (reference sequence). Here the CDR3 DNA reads TGTGCCAGCTGCACCTACACCTTC. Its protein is CASCTYTF.

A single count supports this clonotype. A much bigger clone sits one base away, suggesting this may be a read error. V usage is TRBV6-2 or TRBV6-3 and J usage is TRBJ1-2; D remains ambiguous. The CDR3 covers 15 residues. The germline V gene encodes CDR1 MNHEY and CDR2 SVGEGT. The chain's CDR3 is CASGYVRSPGYGYTF. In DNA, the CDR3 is TGTGCCAGCGGTTACGTGAGATCACCAGGCTATGGCTACACCTTC.

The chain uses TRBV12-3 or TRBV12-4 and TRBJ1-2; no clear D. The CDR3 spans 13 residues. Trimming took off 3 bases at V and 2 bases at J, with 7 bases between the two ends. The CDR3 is CASSLLENYGYTF. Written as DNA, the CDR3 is TGTGCCAGCAGTTTGTTGGAAAACTATGGCTACACCTTC.

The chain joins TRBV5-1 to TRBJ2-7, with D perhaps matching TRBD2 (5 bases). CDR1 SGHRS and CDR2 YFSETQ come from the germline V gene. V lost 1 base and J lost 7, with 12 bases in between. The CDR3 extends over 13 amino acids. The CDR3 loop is CASSLNIGKEQYF. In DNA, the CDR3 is TGCGCCAGCAGCTTGAATATCGGGAAGGAGCAGTACTTC.

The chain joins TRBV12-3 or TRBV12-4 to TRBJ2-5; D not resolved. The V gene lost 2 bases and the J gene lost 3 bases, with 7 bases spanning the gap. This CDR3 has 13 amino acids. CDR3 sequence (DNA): TGTGCCAGCAGTTTACGTCACGAAGAGACCCAGTACTTC. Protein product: CASSLRHEETQYF.

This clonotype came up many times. The CDR3 nucleotides read TGTGCCAGCAGCGGCATTACAGGGGAGGAGTACTTC. It translates to CASSGITGEEYF. The chain combines TRBV2 with TRBJ2-7, with a possible D match to TRBD1 (7 bases). Trimming shortened V by 6 bases and J by 11 bases, and 17 bases separated the two germline ends. This CDR3 has 12 amino acids. Germline V gene sequence: CDR1 SNHLY, CDR2 FYNNEI.

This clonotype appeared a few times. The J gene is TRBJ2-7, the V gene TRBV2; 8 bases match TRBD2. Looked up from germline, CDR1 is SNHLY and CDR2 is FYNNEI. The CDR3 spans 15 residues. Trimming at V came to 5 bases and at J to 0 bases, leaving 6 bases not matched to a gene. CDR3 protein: CASSNSSGPSYEQYF. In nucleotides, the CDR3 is TGTGCCAGCAGTAACTCTAGCGGGCCCTCCTACGAGCAGTACTTC.

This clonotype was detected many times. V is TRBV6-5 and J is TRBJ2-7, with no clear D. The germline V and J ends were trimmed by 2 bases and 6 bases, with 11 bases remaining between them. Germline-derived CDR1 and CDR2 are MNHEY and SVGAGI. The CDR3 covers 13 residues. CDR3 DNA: TGTGCCAGCAGTTACGGTTCCGGGTTCGAGCAGTACTTC. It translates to CASSYGSGFEQYF.

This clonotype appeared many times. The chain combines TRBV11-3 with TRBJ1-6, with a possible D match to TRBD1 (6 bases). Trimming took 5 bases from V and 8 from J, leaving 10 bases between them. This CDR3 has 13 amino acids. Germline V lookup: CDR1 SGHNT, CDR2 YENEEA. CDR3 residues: CASSQGLDSPLHF. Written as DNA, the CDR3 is TGTGCCAGCAGCCAGGGGTTGGATTCACCCCTCCACTTT.

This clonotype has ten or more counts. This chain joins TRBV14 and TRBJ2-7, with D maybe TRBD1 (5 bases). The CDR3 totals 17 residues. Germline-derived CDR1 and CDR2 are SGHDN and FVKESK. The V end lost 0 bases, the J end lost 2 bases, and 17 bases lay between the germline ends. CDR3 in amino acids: CASSQDHGRDPTYEQYF. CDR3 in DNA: TGTGCCAGCAGCCAAGATCATGGCAGGGATCCGACCTACGAGCAGTACTTC.

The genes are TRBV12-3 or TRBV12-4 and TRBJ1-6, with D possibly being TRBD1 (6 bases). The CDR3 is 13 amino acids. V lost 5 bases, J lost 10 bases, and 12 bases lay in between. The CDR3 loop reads CASSPQGRSPLHF. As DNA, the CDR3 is TGTGCCAGCAGTCCACAGGGAAGATCACCCCTCCACTTT.

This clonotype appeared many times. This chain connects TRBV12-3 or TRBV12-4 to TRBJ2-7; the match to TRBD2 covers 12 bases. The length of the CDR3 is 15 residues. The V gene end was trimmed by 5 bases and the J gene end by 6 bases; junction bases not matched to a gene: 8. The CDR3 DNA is TGTGCCAGCAGTCCCAATCTAGCGGGGGGGCTCGAGCAGTACTTC. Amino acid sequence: CASSPNLAGGLEQYF.

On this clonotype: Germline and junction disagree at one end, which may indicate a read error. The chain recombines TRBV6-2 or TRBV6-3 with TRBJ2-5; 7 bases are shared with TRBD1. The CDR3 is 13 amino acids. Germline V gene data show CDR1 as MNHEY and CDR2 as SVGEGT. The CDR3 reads CTSSYDREETQYF. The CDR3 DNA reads TGTACCAGCAGTTACGACAGGGAAGAGACCCAGTACTTC.

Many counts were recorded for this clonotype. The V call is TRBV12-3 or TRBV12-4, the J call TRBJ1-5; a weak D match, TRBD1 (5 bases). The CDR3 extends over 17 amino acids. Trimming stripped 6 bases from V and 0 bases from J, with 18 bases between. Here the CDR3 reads CASSPGLGRGSNQPQHF. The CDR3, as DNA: TGTGCCAGCAGCCCCGGGTTAGGGAGGGGTAGCAATCAGCCCCAGCATTTT.

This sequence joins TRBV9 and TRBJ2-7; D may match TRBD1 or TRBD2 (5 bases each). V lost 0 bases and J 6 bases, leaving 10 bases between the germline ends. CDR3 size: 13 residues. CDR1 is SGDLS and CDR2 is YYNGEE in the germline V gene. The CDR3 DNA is TGTGCCAGCAGCGTAGGGTCGGGGCGCGAGCAGTACTTC. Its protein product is CASSVGSGREQYF.